This entry is about one T cell receptor beta chain. A read error is possible here, since a much larger clone lies one base away. The entry originates in a study of read filtering for tumor transcriptome and immune sequencing. CDR3 length equals 17 residues. V was pared by 0 bases and J by 6 bases, with 14 bases of the junction left unmatched. CDR1 is DFQATT, CDR2 SNEGSKA, per germline (reference sequence). Molecular barcoded adaptors covering alpha/delta and beta/gamma chains were used on roughly 400 ng RNA. TCRdb itself ran the reads through MiXCR, one entry per CDR3 protein. The sample lists more than 12,000 distinct CDR3 sequences; about a fifth were seen once.

The clonotype originates from a donor at least 40 years old with multiple myeloma. Sequencing was carried out using a population of CD138-negative cells sorted from bone marrow. The chain recombines TRBV20-1 with TRBJ2-5; 9 bases are a match to TRBD2. The CDR3 sequence is CSARDQRKAGGIKTQYF. CDR3 DNA sequence: TGCAGTGCTAGAGATCAGAGAAAAGCGGGGGGCATTAAGACCCAGTACTTC.